These T cell receptor beta chains were read from a single sample in a study of control samples from healthy donors and cancer patients. The table came from immunoSEQ multiplex PCR; TCRdb's copy has only in-frame clones and leaves some out. The table has 90,000 or so clones, roughly 89% seen once. Sequencing was performed on PBMCs. These receptor sequences come from a woman in her forties or fifties with colorectal cancer. Both conserved end residues are part of each CDR3. D genes are given only for firm matches. Size tells how often a clone was seen (once, few, many) or the class of an expanded clone, and some rows leave it out.

d_call	v_call	j_call	clone_size	cdr3_aa	cdr3_nt
TRBD1	TRBV5-4	TRBJ1-1	-	CASSLEQGARFF	TGTGCCAGCAGCTTGGAACAGGGGGCGAGATTCTTT
-	TRBV12-3/TRBV12-4	TRBJ1-2	-	CASSPTGSGYTF	TGTGCCAGCAGTCCTACAGGGTCTGGCTACACCTTC
TRBD1	TRBV4-3	TRBJ2-2	-	CASSPLTGGRDTGELFF	TGCGCCAGCAGCCCACTGACAGGGGGCCGGGACACCGGGGAGCTGTTTTTT
-	TRBV6-5	TRBJ1-1	once	CASSLRGTEAFF	TGTGCCAGCAGCTTGAGAGGGACTGAAGCTTTCTTT
-	TRBV6-5	TRBJ2-2	once	CASREGVANTGELFF	TGTGCCAGCAGGGAGGGGGTCGCGAACACCGGGGAGCTGTTTTTT
-	TRBV10-3	TRBJ2-5	-	CAISDNRAVETQYF	TGTGCCATCAGCGATAACAGGGCCGTGGAGACCCAGTACTTC
-	TRBV7-2	TRBJ2-2	-	CASSFQWGELFF	TGTGCCAGCAGCTTTCAGTGGGGGGAGCTGTTTTTT
TRBD2	TRBV5-1	TRBJ2-2	-	CASGASGGTDTGELFF	TGCGCCAGCGGCGCTAGCGGGGGAACGGACACCGGGGAGCTGTTTTTT
-	TRBV9	TRBJ1-6	-	CASSGPYNSPLHF	TGTGCCAGCAGCGGCCCTTATAATTCACCCCTCCACTTT
TRBD1	TRBV10-1	TRBJ1-1	-	CASSEGTGKTEAFF	TGCGCCAGCAGTGAAGGGACAGGGAAAACTGAAGCTTTCTTT
-	TRBV3-1/TRBV3-2	TRBJ1-2	-	CASSQDKGYGYTF	TGTGCCAGCAGCCAAGATAAGGGCTATGGCTACACCTTC
-	TRBV11-3	TRBJ1-1	-	CASSLDGQNTEAFF	TGTGCCAGCAGCTTAGATGGGCAGAACACTGAAGCTTTCTTT
TRBD2	TRBV2	TRBJ2-3	-	CASSDGGQGGRDTQYF	TGTGCCAGCAGTGACGGTGGGCAGGGAGGGCGAGATACGCAGTATTTT
-	TRBV28	TRBJ1-1	-	CAGVQAGNTEAFF	TGTGCCGGGGTCCAGGCAGGGAACACTGAAGCTTTCTTT
-	TRBV6-2/TRBV6-3	TRBJ2-1	-	CASSYSGGPNEQFF	TGTGCCAGCAGTTACTCGGGGGGGCCGAATGAGCAGTTCTTC
-	TRBV6-2/TRBV6-3	TRBJ1-1	many	CASSYHHESRNTEAFF	TGTGCCAGCAGTTACCATCACGAATCCAGGAACACTGAAGCTTTCTTT
-	TRBV4-1	TRBJ1-1	-	CASSQEWGLVGVKAFF	TGCGCCAGCAGCCAAGAGTGGGGGTTGGTGGGAGTGAAAGCTTTCTTT
-	TRBV27	TRBJ2-5	-	CASSLQGETQYF	TGTGCCAGCAGTTTGCAGGGAGAGACCCAGTACTTC
TRBD2	TRBV6-4	TRBJ2-1	-	CASSGTSGFSSYNEQFF	TGTGCCAGCAGTGGGACTAGCGGGTTCAGCTCCTACAATGAGCAGTTCTTC
-	TRBV5-4	TRBJ1-1	-	CASSRTVNTEAFF	TGTGCCAGCAGCCGGACGGTGAACACTGAAGCTTTCTTT
-	TRBV14	TRBJ1-6	-	CASSQAMGSWNSPLHF	TGTGCCAGCAGCCAAGCAATGGGTTCATGGAATTCACCCCTCCACTTT
-	TRBV9	TRBJ1-6	-	CASSASGGSGNSPLHF	TGTGCCAGCAGCGCCTCGGGGGGCTCGGGTAATTCACCCCTCCACTTT
-	TRBV6-5	TRBJ2-1	-	CASSYNNEQFF	TGTGCCAGCAGTTATAACAATGAGCAGTTCTTC
TRBD1	TRBV6-5	TRBJ2-5	-	CASTAGGRETQYF	TGTGCCAGCACGGCAGGGGGCAGAGAGACCCAGTACTTC
-	TRBV4-1	TRBJ2-3	few	CASSQDRSTDTQYF	TGCGCCAGCAGCCAAGATCGGTCGACAGATACGCAGTATTTT
TRBD2	TRBV7-2	TRBJ2-5	-	CASSYLAGAAAETQYF	TGTGCCAGCAGTTACCTAGCGGGGGCTGCCGCGGAGACCCAGTACTTC
-	TRBV28	TRBJ1-6	-	CASSPGGDNSPLHF	TGTGCCAGCAGTCCAGGCGGTGATAATTCACCCCTCCACTTT
-	TRBV24-1	TRBJ2-2	-	CATRRDGNTGELFF	TGTGCCACCAGAAGAGACGGTAACACCGGGGAGCTGTTTTTT
-	TRBV24-1	TRBJ2-3	-	CATSDFLPDTQYF	TGTGCCACCAGTGATTTCCTGCCAGATACGCAGTATTTT
-	TRBV28	TRBJ1-2	-	CASSLQTANYGYTF	TGTGCCAGCAGTTTACAAACAGCTAACTATGGCTACACCTTC
-	TRBV6-5	TRBJ2-2	-	CASSQGSRAGELFF	TGTGCCAGCAGTCAGGGGAGTAGGGCCGGGGAGCTGTTTTTT
TRBD1	TRBV27	TRBJ1-5	-	CASSLSTGAGGVRSNQPQHF	TGTGCCAGCAGTTTATCGACAGGGGCAGGAGGGGTTAGGAGCAATCAGCCCCAGCATTTT
-	TRBV7-9	TRBJ1-3	-	CASSFYSSGNTIYF	TGTGCCAGCAGCTTTTACTCCTCTGGAAACACCATATATTTT
TRBD1	TRBV4-1	TRBJ2-2	-	CASSRSPTGGDGELFF	TGCGCCAGCAGCCGCTCGCCGACAGGGGGTGACGGGGAGCTGTTTTTT
-	TRBV9	TRBJ2-5	-	CASSVGRVGETQYF	TGTGCCAGCAGCGTAGGTAGGGTAGGAGAGACCCAGTACTTC
TRBD1	TRBV29-1	TRBJ1-2	-	CSVITGDPGYTF	TGCAGCGTTATAACAGGGGACCCTGGCTACACCTTC
-	TRBV2	TRBJ1-2	-	CASSERRFIGYTF	TGTGCCAGCAGTGAACGGCGCTTTATCGGCTACACCTTC
TRBD1	TRBV20-1	TRBJ1-2	-	CSARTGKGYTF	TGCAGTGCTAGGACAGGGAAGGGCTACACCTTC
TRBD2	TRBV30	TRBJ2-3	-	CAWSRGTSGTDTQYF	TGTGCCTGGAGCCGAGGGACTAGCGGCACAGATACGCAGTATTTT
-	TRBV2	TRBJ1-6	-	CASRQRERGNSPLHF	TGTGCCAGCAGACAAAGGGAGCGGGGTAATTCACCCCTCCACTTT
-	TRBV5-1	TRBJ1-4	-	CASSVAPGLNNEKLFF	TGCGCCAGCAGCGTCGCTCCGGGCCTTAATAATGAAAAACTGTTTTTT
-	TRBV27	TRBJ2-3	-	CASANPRLLTSTDTQYF	TGTGCCAGCGCGAATCCTAGACTGTTAACTAGCACAGATACGCAGTATTTT
TRBD2	TRBV9	TRBJ2-1	-	CASSVGAGEGNEQFF	TGTGCCAGCAGCGTAGGGGCGGGGGAAGGGAATGAGCAGTTCTTC
TRBD1	TRBV5-1	TRBJ2-1	-	CASSLSPGQANNEQFF	TGCGCCAGCAGCCTATCACCGGGACAGGCAAATAATGAGCAGTTCTTC
-	TRBV12-3/TRBV12-4	TRBJ2-1	-	CASSLAGNEQFF	TGTGCCAGCAGTTTAGCAGGGAATGAGCAGTTCTTC
-	TRBV18	TRBJ1-3	once	CASSPLDTGPGNTIYF	TGTGCCAGCTCACCACTAGATACAGGGCCTGGAAACACCATATATTTT
-	TRBV7-9	TRBJ1-1	-	CASSRGPSQNTEAFF	TGTGCCAGCAGCCGCGGACCTTCCCAAAACACTGAAGCTTTCTTT
TRBD1	TRBV15	TRBJ1-1	once	CATSRDRGNTEAFF	TGTGCCACCAGCCGGGACAGGGGTAACACTGAAGCTTTCTTT
TRBD1	TRBV7-2	TRBJ1-2	-	CASTRDRGRLSYGYTF	TGTGCCAGCACCCGGGACAGGGGGCGCTTGTCCTATGGCTACACCTTC
TRBD1	TRBV3-1/TRBV3-2	TRBJ2-1	-	CASSQGPQGVDEQFF	TGTGCCAGCAGCCAAGGACCCCAGGGGGTCGATGAGCAGTTCTTC
-	TRBV6-1	TRBJ1-6	-	CASSEETVHF	TGTGCCAGCAGTGAAGAAACAGTCCACTTT
-	TRBV9	TRBJ1-2	-	CASSPGGASYGYTF	TGTGCCAGCAGCCCCGGGGGGGCCAGCTATGGCTACACCTTC
-	TRBV3-1/TRBV3-2	TRBJ1-6	-	CASSQRAGTGRNSPLHF	TGTGCCAGCAGCCAGAGAGCCGGGACGGGACGAAATTCACCCCTCCACTTT
-	TRBV7-9	TRBJ1-4	-	CASSFPGVTNEKLFF	TGTGCCAGCAGCTTCCCGGGGGTTACTAATGAAAAACTGTTTTTT
-	TRBV18	TRBJ1-2	-	CASSPPTGDGGYTF	TGTGCCAGCTCACCACCGACGGGGGACGGGGGCTACACCTTC
-	TRBV20-1	TRBJ2-5	-	CSASGGAEGTQYF	TGCAGTGCTAGTGGCGGGGCGGAAGGAACCCAGTACTTC
TRBD1	TRBV10-3	TRBJ2-3	-	CAISTTSTGGPHTDTQYF	TGTGCCATCAGTACGACATCGACAGGGGGGCCCCACACAGATACGCAGTATTTT
TRBD2	TRBV7-3	TRBJ2-5	-	CASSEMGGLGETQYF	TGTGCCAGCAGCGAAATGGGAGGGTTAGGGGAGACCCAGTACTTC
-	TRBV27	TRBJ2-1	-	CATEDYYNEQFF	TGTGCCACCGAGGACTATTACAATGAGCAGTTCTTC
-	TRBV4-1	TRBJ1-3	-	CASSPIEGNTIYF	TGCGCCAGCAGCCCGATCGAGGGAAACACCATATATTTT